A selection of T cell receptor beta chains follows, all from one sample in a study of blood T cell repertoires in COVID-19. Measured with immunoSEQ multiplex PCR; TCRdb has only the in-frame clones, and not every one. The table has 380,000 or so clones, roughly 77% seen once. Sequencing input: peripheral blood. All receptors derive from a human donor with acute or convalescent COVID-19. The donor label of this sample is uncertain. The CDR3 runs from the conserved cysteine through the conserved F or W. The D gene is left open where the match is weak. Clone size is given for some rows only: seen once, a few or many times, or a class if the clone is expanded.

clone_size d_call j_call v_call cdr3_nt cdr3_aa
NA TRBD2 TRBJ2-5 TRBV6-6 TGTGCCACCGGACTAGCGGAAGAGACCCAGTACTTC CATGLAEETQYF
NA NA TRBJ2-1 TRBV2 TGTGCCAGCAGTCCCGGGACAGAGCAGTTCTTC CASSPGTEQFF
NA TRBD2 TRBJ2-1 TRBV6-4 TGTGCCAGCAGTGTGGGACTAGCCTCCCCTGAGCAGTTCTTC CASSVGLASPEQFF
NA TRBD1 TRBJ2-3 TRBV4-1 TGCGCCAGCAGCCAACAGGGGGCGAAAGGAGATACGCAGTATTTT CASSQQGAKGDTQYF
NA NA TRBJ2-4 TRBV19 TGTGCCAGTAGAGGGGGGGACAAAGCCAAAAACATTCAGTACTTC CASRGGDKAKNIQYF
NA NA TRBJ2-1 TRBV27 TGTGCCAGCAGTTCGTGGCAAAGCTCCTACAATGAGCAGTTCTTC CASSSWQSSYNEQFF
NA TRBD1 TRBJ1-1 TRBV6-5 TGTGCCAGCAGTCCCCGACAGGGGGAGGCGACTGAAGCTTTCTTT CASSPRQGEATEAFF
NA TRBD1 TRBJ1-1 TRBV2 TGTGCCAGCACCCGGGACAGGCAGTACACTGAAGCTTTCTTT CASTRDRQYTEAFF
NA NA TRBJ2-5 TRBV9 TGTGCCAGCAGCGCCTACCTGGGCCCCCAAGAGACCCAGTACTTC CASSAYLGPQETQYF
NA NA TRBJ2-5 TRBV9 TGTGCCAGCAGCCCCCGACTAATTCCGGAGACCCAGTACTTC CASSPRLIPETQYF
NA NA TRBJ1-4 TRBV7-6 TGTGCCAGCAGCCCCACCGTAGGGGGGGTTAATGAAAAACTGTTTTTT CASSPTVGGVNEKLFF
NA NA TRBJ1-6 TRBV30 TGTGCCTGGAGTGCGTATCCGAATTCACCCCTCCACTTT CAWSAYPNSPLHF
NA NA TRBJ1-1 TRBV7-8 TGTGCCAGCAGCTGGACAGAGACAATGAACACTGAAGCTTTCTTT CASSWTETMNTEAFF
NA NA TRBJ1-2 TRBV28 TGTGCCAGCAGCCTTTATGCGGGACCCCGAGAAAGGGGCTACACCTTC CASSLYAGPRERGYTF
few NA TRBJ1-5 TRBV30 TGTGCCTGCCGAGAGGGCAATCAGCCCCAGCATTTT CACREGNQPQHF
NA TRBD2 TRBJ2-1 TRBV19 TGTGCCAGTAGTTCACCGGGACTAGTTTCCTACAATGAGCAGTTCTTC CASSSPGLVSYNEQFF
NA TRBD2 TRBJ2-7 TRBV3-1/TRBV3-2 TGTGCCAGCAGCCAAGACCCCGGACTAGCGGGAGTGATGTACGAGCAGTACTTC CASSQDPGLAGVMYEQYF
NA TRBD1 TRBJ2-4 TRBV5-5 TGTGCCAGCAGCCCGGCCCGGGACAGCTCCATTCAGTACTTC CASSPARDSSIQYF
NA TRBD2 TRBJ2-2 TRBV19 TGTGCCAGCAATAGGGGACTAGCGGGGGAACTGACCGGGGAGCTGTTTTTT CASNRGLAGELTGELFF
NA NA TRBJ1-3 TRBV5-1 TGCGCCAGCAGCTTGGGAGGGTCTGGAAACACCATATATTTT CASSLGGSGNTIYF
NA NA TRBJ2-5 TRBV27 TGTGCCAGCAGCTTTACGTCTCGGGGGCAAGAGACCCAGTACTTC CASSFTSRGQETQYF
once TRBD2 TRBJ2-1 TRBV9 TGTGCCAGCAGCGCGGATAGCGGGAGAGGGTTTGAGCAGTTCTTC CASSADSGRGFEQFF
NA NA TRBJ1-1 TRBV6-5 TGTGCCAGCAGTTTCCTCAGGGACACTGAAGCTTTCTTT CASSFLRDTEAFF
many NA TRBJ2-6 TRBV5-6 TGTGCCAGCATCGTTCACAGGTCTGGGGCCAACGTCCTGACTTTC CASIVHRSGANVLTF
NA NA TRBJ1-6 TRBV27 TGTGCCAGCAGTTTGGACAGCGATAATTCACCCCTCCACTTT CASSLDSDNSPLHF
NA TRBD1 TRBJ1-2 TRBV28 TGTGCCAGCACAAAGGACAGGCTGGGCTATGGCTACTCCTTC CASTKDRLGYGYSF
NA NA TRBJ1-2 TRBV28 TGTGCCAGCAGTTCATCTACAGGGCTTTCCTATGGCTACACCTTC CASSSSTGLSYGYTF
NA TRBD1 TRBJ1-2 TRBV27 TGTGCCAGCAGCCGGACAGGGCGAATTCCTAACTATGGCTACACCTTC CASSRTGRIPNYGYTF
NA TRBD2 TRBJ2-1 TRBV18 TGTGCCAGCTCGTCGTTGATGATTACTAGCGGAACATACAATGAGCAGTTCTTC CASSSLMITSGTYNEQFF
few NA TRBJ2-5 TRBV2 TGTGCCAGCAGCCAACACAGCCTCCGGGAGACCCAGTACTTC CASSQHSLRETQYF
few TRBD2 TRBJ2-1 TRBV29-1 TGCAGCGTCGGACTAGCGGGGGGCTCCTACAATGAGCAGTTCTTC CSVGLAGGSYNEQFF
NA NA TRBJ1-4 TRBV30 TGTGCCTGGAGCCTGGGGCCTAATGAAAAACTGTTTTTT CAWSLGPNEKLFF
once TRBD1 TRBJ1-5 TRBV28 TGTGCCAGCAGTCTAGGGACAGGAGCCAATCAGCCCCAGCATTTT CASSLGTGANQPQHF
NA NA TRBJ1-5 TRBV28 TGTGCCAGCTCCGGGACTTTCGGGCCTTATAGCAATCAGCCCCAGCATTTT CASSGTFGPYSNQPQHF
NA NA TRBJ2-7 TRBV3-1/TRBV3-2 TGTGCCAGCAGCCAAGATCGTACTTATAGAAGTTCCTCCTACGAGCAGTACTTC CASSQDRTYRSSSYEQYF
few TRBD1 TRBJ1-1 TRBV6-5 TGTGCCAGCAGTTATGCCGGGACAGGGGGCGCGATGCAAGCTTTCTTT CASSYAGTGGAMQAFF
NA NA TRBJ2-7 TRBV7-9 TGTGCCAGCAGCGACTACAGCTACGAGCAGTACTTC CASSDYSYEQYF
NA NA TRBJ1-1 TRBV2 TGTGCCAGCAGTGAAGGGAGGGTTCTCACTGAAGCTTTCTTT CASSEGRVLTEAFF
NA NA TRBJ1-2 TRBV28 TGTGCCAGCAGACGCCCGACAGACTATGGCTACACCTTC CASRRPTDYGYTF
NA NA TRBJ2-1 TRBV11-3 TGTGCCAGCAGCTCCCCATCCTACAATGAGCAGTTCTTC CASSSPSYNEQFF
many NA TRBJ1-1 TRBV5-8 TGTGCCAGCAGCCCGTCCCGGGTGGGTCTCGGGAACACTGAAGCTTTCTTT CASSPSRVGLGNTEAFF
NA NA TRBJ1-2 TRBV7-8 TGTGCCAGCAGCGCCGGGACATCAAACTATGGCTACACCTTC CASSAGTSNYGYTF
NA NA TRBJ1-4 TRBV28 TGTGCCAGCAGTTTGTTCAGGGATGATGAAAAACTGTTTTTT CASSLFRDDEKLFF
NA NA TRBJ1-1 TRBV6-5 TGTGCCAGCAGTTACCTCGGAACAGCCACTGAAGCTTTCTTT CASSYLGTATEAFF
NA TRBD2 TRBJ2-1 TRBV3-1/TRBV3-2 TGTGCCAGCAGCCAAGTTCACGGGGGGTTGGATGAGCAGTTCTTC CASSQVHGGLDEQFF
NA NA TRBJ2-7 TRBV5-4 TGTGCCAGCAAGATGGCGGGGGCGGCCGAGCAGTACTTC CASKMAGAAEQYF
few TRBD1 TRBJ1-4 TRBV5-1 TGCGCCAGCAGGACCGGGACAGGGAAGGAAAAACTGTTTTTT CASRTGTGKEKLFF
NA NA TRBJ1-1 TRBV6-6 TGTGCCAGCAGTTACACACTGAACACTGAAGCTTTCTTT CASSYTLNTEAFF
NA TRBD2 TRBJ2-3 TRBV5-1 TGCGCCAGCAGCTTGGCGGGAGGGCCTTTTAAAGATACGCAGTATTTT CASSLAGGPFKDTQYF
once NA TRBJ2-5 TRBV7-2 TGTGCCAGCAGCTCCGACACGGGAGCCCAGTACTTC CASSSDTGAQYF
NA NA TRBJ2-1 TRBV6-4 TGTGCCAGCAGTTCCCGGGCAGGGGACTACAATGAGCAGTTCTTC CASSSRAGDYNEQFF
NA NA TRBJ1-2 TRBV5-1 TGCGCCAGCAGCTTGGTGGCAGGGAGGGACTATGGCTACACCTTC CASSLVAGRDYGYTF
NA NA TRBJ2-7 TRBV28 TGTGCCAGCAGGATTGGGAGCGGTTCCTACGAGCAGTACTTC CASRIGSGSYEQYF
NA NA TRBJ1-4 TRBV2 TGTGCCAGCAGTGAAGCGCGGAGGGGGGGTGAAAAACTGTTTTTT CASSEARRGGEKLFF
NA TRBD2 TRBJ2-7 TRBV27 TGTGCCAGCAGTTTTGGAGGGAGCGGGAGGGCCACCGGACAGCAGTACTTC CASSFGGSGRATGQQYF
NA NA TRBJ1-2 TRBV9 TGTGCCAGCAGCGCCCTGGGGCCCTCTCAAACCTTC CASSALGPSQTF
NA TRBD2 TRBJ2-3 TRBV27 TGTGCCAGCAGTTGGAGCGGGACTAGCACAGATACGCAGTATTTT CASSWSGTSTDTQYF
NA NA TRBJ1-1 TRBV18 TGTGCCAGCTCCCCACGGGGGGGGAACACTGAAGCTTTCTTT CASSPRGGNTEAFF
NA NA TRBJ2-2 TRBV5-4 TGTGCCAGCAGCTTAGGCGGTAGCCCCACCGGGGAGCTGTTTTTT CASSLGGSPTGELFF